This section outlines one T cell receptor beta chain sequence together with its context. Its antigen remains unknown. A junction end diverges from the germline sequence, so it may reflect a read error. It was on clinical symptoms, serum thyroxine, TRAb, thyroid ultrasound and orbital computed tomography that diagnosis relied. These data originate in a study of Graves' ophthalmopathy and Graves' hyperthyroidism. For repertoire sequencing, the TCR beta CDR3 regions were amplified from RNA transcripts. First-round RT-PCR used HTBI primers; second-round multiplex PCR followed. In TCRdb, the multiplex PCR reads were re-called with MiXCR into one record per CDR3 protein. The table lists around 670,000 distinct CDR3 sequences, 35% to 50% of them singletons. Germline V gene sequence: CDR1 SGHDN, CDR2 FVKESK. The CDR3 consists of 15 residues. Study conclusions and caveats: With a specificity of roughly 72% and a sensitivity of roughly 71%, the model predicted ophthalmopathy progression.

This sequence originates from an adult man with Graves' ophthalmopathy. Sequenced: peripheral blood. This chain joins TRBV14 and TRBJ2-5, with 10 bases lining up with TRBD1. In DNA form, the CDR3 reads TGCGCCAGCAGCCCTCGGGACAGGGGACATGAGACCCAGTACTTC. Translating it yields CASSPRDRGHETQYF.